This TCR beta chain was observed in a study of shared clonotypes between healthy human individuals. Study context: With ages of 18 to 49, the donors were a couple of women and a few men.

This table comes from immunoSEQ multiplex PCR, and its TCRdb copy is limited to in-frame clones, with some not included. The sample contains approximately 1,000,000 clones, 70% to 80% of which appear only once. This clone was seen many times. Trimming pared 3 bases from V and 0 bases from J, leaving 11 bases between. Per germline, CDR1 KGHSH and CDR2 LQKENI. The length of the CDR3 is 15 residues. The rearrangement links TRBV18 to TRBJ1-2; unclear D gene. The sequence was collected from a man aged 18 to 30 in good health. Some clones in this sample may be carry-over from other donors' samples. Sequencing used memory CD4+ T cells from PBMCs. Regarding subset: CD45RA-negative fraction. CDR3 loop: CASSPAQSSNYGYTF. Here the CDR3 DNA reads TGTGCCAGCTCACCCGCTCAGTCGTCTAACTATGGCTACACCTTC.